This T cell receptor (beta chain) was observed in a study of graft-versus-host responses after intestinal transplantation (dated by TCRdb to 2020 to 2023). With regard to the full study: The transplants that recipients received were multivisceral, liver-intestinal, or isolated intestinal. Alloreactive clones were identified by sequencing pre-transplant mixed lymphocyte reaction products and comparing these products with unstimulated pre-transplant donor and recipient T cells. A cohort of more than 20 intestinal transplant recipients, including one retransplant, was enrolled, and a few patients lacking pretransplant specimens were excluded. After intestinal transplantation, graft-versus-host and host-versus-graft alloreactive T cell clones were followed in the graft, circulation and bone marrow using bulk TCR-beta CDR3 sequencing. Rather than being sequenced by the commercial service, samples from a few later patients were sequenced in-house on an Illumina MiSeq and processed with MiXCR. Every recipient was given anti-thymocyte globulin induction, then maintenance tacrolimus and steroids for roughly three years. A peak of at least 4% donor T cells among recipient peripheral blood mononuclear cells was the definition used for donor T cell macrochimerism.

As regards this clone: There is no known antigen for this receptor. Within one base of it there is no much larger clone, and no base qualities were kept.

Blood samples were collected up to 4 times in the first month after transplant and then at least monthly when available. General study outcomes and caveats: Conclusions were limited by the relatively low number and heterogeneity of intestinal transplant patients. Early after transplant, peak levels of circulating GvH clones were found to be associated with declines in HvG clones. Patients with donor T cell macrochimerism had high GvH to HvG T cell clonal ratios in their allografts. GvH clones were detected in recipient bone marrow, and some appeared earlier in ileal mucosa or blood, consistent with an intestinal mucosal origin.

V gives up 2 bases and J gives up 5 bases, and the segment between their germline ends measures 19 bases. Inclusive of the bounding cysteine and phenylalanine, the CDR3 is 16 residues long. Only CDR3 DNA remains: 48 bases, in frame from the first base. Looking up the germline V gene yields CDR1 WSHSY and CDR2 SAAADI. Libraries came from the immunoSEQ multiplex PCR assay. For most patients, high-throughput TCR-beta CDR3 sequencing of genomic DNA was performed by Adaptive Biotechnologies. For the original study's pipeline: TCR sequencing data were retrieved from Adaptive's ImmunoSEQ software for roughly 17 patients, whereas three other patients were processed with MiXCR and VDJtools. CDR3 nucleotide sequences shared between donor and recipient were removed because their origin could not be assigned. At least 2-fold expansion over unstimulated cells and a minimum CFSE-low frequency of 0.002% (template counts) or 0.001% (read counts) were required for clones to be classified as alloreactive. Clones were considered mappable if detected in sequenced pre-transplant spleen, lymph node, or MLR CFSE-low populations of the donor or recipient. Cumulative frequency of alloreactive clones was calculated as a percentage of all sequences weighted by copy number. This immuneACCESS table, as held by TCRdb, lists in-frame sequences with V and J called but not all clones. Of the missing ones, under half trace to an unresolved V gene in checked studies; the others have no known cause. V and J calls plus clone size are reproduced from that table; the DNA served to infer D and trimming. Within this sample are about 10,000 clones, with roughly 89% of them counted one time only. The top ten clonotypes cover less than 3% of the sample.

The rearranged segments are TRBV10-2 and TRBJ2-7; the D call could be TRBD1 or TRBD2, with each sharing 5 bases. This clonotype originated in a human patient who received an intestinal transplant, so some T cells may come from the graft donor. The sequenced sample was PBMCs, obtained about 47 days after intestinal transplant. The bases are TGCGCCAGCAGTGAGCCTTACCGGGACCCTACCCACGAGCAGTACTTC. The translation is CASSEPYRDPTHEQYF.